This TCR beta chain came from a study of vaccination and CD4 T cells after COVID-19. V dropped 4 bases and J dropped 4; count of bases not matched to a gene: 12. Germline assignment: CDR1 SGDLS and CDR2 YYNGEE. The CDR3 totals 16 residues. The sample's treatment: roughly 10-day PBMC culture with coronavirus spike peptide pools or control peptides (ViraFEST assay). With respect to this clonotype: Its target is unknown.

Study-level results: Researchers report that 304 of 307 vaccine-specific clones in convalescent patients proved spike mono-reactive.

An Oncomine TCR Beta short-read assay was used to sequence the DNA from cultured CD4+ T cells. TCRdb re-called the PCR reads through MiXCR, storing one row per CDR3 protein. This table holds fewer than 15,000 distinct CDR3 sequences, 55% to 70% found once. This TCR derives from a human donor who had recovered from COVID-19. The chain uses TRBV9 and TRBJ2-5; 8 bases are a match to TRBD2. This specimen was CD4+ T cells from blood, cultured in vitro, taken before SARS-CoV-2 vaccination. The CDR3 protein is CASSPREGRESETQYF. Here the CDR3 DNA reads TGTGCCAGCAGCCCTCGGGAGGGCAGGGAATCAGAGACCCAGTACTTC. The full variable domain, completed using reference TRBV9 and TRBJ2-5, is DSGVTQTPKHLITATGQRVTLRCSPRSGDLSVYWYQQSLDQGLQFLIQYYNGEERAKGNILERFSAQQFPDLHSELNLSSLELGDSALYFCASSPREGRESETQYFGPGTRLLVL.